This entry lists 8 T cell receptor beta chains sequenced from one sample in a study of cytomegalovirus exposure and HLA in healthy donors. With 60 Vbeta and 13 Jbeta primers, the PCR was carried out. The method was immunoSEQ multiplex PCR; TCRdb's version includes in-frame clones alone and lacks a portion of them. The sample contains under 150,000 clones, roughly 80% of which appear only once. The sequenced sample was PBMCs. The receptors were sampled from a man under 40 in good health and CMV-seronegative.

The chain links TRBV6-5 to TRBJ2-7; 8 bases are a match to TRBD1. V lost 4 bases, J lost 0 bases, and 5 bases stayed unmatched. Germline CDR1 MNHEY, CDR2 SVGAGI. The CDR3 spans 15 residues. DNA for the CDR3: TGTGCCAGCAGTTTTAGGACAGGGCGCTCCTACGAGCAGTACTTC. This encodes CASSFRTGRSYEQYF.

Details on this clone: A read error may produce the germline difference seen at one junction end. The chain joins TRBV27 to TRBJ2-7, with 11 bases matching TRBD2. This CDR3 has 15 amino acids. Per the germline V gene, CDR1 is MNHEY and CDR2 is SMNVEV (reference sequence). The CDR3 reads CASGKVAGGVRFAHF. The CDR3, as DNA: TGTGCCAGCGGGAAGGTAGCGGGAGGGGTCCGATTTGCGCACTTC.

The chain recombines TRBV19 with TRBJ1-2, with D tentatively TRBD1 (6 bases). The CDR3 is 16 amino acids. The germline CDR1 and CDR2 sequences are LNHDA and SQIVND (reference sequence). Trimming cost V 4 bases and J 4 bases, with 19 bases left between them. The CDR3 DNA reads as TGTGCCAGTAGTACCCCCCGGGACACCCTACGCTATGGCTACACCTTC. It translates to CASSTPRDTLRYGYTF.

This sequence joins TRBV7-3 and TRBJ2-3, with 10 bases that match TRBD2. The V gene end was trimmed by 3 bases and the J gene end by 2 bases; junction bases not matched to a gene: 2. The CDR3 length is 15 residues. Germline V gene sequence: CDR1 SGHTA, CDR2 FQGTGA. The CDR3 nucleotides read TGTGCCAGCAGCTTGAGCGGGAGGGCCACAGATACGCAGTATTTT. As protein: CASSLSGRATDTQYF.

CDR3 sequence: CASRRDRGTSAMYYEQYF. The CDR3 bases are TGTGCCAGCAGAAGGGACCGAGGGACTAGTGCGATGTACTACGAGCAGTACTTC. The chain combines TRBV5-8 with TRBJ2-7; 8 bases map to TRBD2. Per germline, CDR1 SGHTS and CDR2 YDEGEE. The CDR3 covers 18 residues. V shed 5 bases and J 3 bases; nucleotides not matched to a gene: 19.

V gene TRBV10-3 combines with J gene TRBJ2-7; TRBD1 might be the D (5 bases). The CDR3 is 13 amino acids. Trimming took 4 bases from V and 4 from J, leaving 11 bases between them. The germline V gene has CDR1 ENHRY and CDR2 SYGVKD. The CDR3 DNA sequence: TGTGCCATCAGTGTTGACAGAAGTTACGAGCAGTACTTC. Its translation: CAISVDRSYEQYF.

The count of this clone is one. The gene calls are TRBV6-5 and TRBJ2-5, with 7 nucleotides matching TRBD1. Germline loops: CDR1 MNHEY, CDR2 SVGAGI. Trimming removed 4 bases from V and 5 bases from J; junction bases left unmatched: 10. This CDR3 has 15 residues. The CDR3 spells CASSLNRGGGETQYF. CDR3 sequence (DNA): TGTGCCAGCAGTTTAAACAGGGGTGGCGGTGAGACCCAGTACTTC.

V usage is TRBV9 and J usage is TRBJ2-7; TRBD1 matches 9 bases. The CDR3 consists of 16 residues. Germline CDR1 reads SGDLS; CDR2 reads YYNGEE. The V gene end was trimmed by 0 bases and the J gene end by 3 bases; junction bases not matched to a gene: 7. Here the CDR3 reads CASSVGDSDRGYEQYF. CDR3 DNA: TGTGCCAGCAGCGTAGGGGACTCGGACAGGGGCTACGAGCAGTACTTC.